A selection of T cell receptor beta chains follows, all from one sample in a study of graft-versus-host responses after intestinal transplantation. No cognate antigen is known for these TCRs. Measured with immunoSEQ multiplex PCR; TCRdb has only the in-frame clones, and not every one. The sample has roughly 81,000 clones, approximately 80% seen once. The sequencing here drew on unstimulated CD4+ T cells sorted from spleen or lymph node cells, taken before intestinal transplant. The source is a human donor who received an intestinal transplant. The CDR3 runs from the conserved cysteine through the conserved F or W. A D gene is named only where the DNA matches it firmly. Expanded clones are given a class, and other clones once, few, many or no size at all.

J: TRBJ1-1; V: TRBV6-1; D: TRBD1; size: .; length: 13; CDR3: CASRDRQGARAFF; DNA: TGTGCCAGCAGAGACAGACAGGGGGCAAGAGCTTTCTTT
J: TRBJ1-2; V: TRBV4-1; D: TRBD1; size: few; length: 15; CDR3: CASSRTDRVNYGYTF; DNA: TGCGCCAGCAGCCGAACAGACAGGGTGAACTATGGCTACACCTTC
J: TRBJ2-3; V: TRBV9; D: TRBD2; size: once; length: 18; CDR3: CASSTGLAGSSSTDTQYF; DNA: TGTGCCAGCAGCACGGGACTAGCGGGGAGCTCTAGCACAGATACGCAGTATTTT
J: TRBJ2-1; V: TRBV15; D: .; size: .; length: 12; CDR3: CATSGRTGEQFF; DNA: TGTGCCACCAGCGGAAGGACTGGCGAGCAGTTCTTC
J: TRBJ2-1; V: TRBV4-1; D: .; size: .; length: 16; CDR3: CASSQDGSWSGGEQFF; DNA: TGCGCCAGCAGCCAAGATGGCAGCTGGTCCGGGGGAGAGCAGTTCTTC
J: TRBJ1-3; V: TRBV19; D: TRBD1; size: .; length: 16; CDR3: CASTPADRLPGNTIYF; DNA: TGTGCCAGTACCCCGGCGGACAGGCTTCCCGGAAACACCATATATTTT
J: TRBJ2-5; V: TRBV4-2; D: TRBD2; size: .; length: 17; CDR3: CASSQGVAGGPLETQYF; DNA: TGTGCCAGCAGCCAGGGAGTAGCGGGAGGGCCTTTGGAGACCCAGTACTTC
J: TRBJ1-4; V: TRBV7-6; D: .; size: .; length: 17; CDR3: CASSLQQRGRIDEKLFF; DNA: TGTGCCAGCAGCTTACAACAGCGCGGGAGGATCGATGAAAAACTGTTTTTT
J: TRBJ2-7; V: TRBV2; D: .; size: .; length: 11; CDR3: CASRGGYEQYF; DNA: TGTGCCAGCAGGGGGGGATACGAGCAGTACTTC
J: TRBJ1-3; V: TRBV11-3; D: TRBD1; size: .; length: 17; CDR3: CASSSGQGATRGNTIYF; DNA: TGTGCCAGCAGCTCGGGACAGGGGGCGACGAGAGGAAACACCATATATTTT
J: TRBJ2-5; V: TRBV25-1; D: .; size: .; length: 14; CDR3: CASSEQEVVGTQYF; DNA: TGTGCCAGCAGTGAACAAGAGGTGGTAGGGACCCAGTACTTC
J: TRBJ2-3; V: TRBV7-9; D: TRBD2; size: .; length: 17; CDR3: CASSPLAGGLSTDTQYF; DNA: TGTGCCAGCAGCCCCCTAGCGGGGGGGCTAAGCACAGATACGCAGTATTTT
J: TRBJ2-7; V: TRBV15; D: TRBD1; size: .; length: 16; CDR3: CATSRPKGTGSHEQYF; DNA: TGTGCCACCAGCAGACCAAAAGGGACAGGGAGCCACGAGCAGTACTTC
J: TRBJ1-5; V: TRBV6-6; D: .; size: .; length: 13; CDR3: CASRDSLNQPQHF; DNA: TGTGCCAGCAGGGACAGCCTCAATCAGCCCCAGCATTTT
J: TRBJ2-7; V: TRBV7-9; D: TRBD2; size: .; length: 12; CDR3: CASSRGDYEQYF; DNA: TGTGCCAGCAGCCGGGGGGACTACGAGCAGTACTTC
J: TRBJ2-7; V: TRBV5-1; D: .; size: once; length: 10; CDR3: CASSTSEQYF; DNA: TGCGCCAGCAGCACCAGCGAGCAGTACTTC